Below, 15 T cell receptor beta chains from the same sample are listed, as sequenced in a study of cytomegalovirus exposure and HLA in healthy donors. 13 Jbeta primers and 60 Vbeta primers were used for the PCR. Profiled with immunoSEQ multiplex PCR; TCRdb holds only in-frame clones, not every one. Seen here are about 130,000 clones, around three quarters observed once, and the top ten hold less than 2%. Sequenced sample: PBMCs. The receptors come from a woman aged 45 to 65 in good health and CMV-seronegative.

The rearrangement links TRBV7-2 to TRBJ2-1; TRBD1 matches 12 bases. Unmatched junction bases numbered 12, after V lost 2 bases and J lost 7 bases. The length of the CDR3 is 18 residues. Germline CDR1 and CDR2: SGHTA and FQGNSA. Written as DNA, the CDR3 is TGTGCCAGCAGCTTATCATCTCCGGGACAGGGGGCGAGGAATGAGCAGTTCTTC. It specifies CASSLSSPGQGARNEQFF.

This chain uses TRBV29-1 with TRBJ2-7, with TRBD1 matching over 9 bases. The CDR3 consists of 13 residues. After removal of 7 bases from V and 5 bases from J, the junction contained 9 bases not matched to a gene. Germline loops: CDR1 SQVTM, CDR2 ANQGSEA. The CDR3 loop is CSAGTGFRDEQYF. CDR3 bases: TGCAGCGCCGGGACAGGGTTCCGCGACGAGCAGTACTTC.

The chain carries TRBV5-1 and TRBJ2-5; 8 positions agree with TRBD2. Germline V gene sequence: CDR1 SGHRS, CDR2 YFSETQ. The CDR3 has 17 amino acids. Germline trimming cut 4 bases from V and 3 bases from J; bases unmatched to any gene: 14. Written as DNA, the CDR3 is TGCGCCAGCAGCCCTGGCCAGGCCGGCGGGAGGAAAGAGACCCAGTACTTC. It encodes CASSPGQAGGRKETQYF. Using reference TRBV5-1 and TRBJ2-5 for the parts outside the CDR3, the full variable domain is KAGVTQTPRYLIKTRGQQVTLSCSPISGHRSVSWYQQTPGQGLQFLFEYFSETQRNKGNFPGRFSGRQFSNSRSEMNVSTLELGDSALYLCASSPGQAGGRKETQYFGPGTRLLVL.

The CDR3 nucleotides are TGCGCCAGCAGGGACAGGGGTCGGGGCGGTGGTGGCACTGAAGCTTTCTTT. This encodes CASRDRGRGGGGTEAFF. The chain is built from TRBV4-3 and TRBJ1-1; 9 positions match TRBD1. The CDR3 totals 17 residues. CDR1 is LGHNA, CDR2 YSLEER, per germline. J gave up 4 bases and V 6 bases, and 15 bases lay outside the gene matches.

The CDR3 is CASSLAKGGPTEAFF. Written as DNA, the CDR3 is TGTGCCAGCAGCTTAGCGAAGGGGGGGCCGACTGAAGCTTTCTTT. The chain employs TRBV7-2 and TRBJ1-1, with D maybe TRBD1 (6 bases). This CDR3 has 15 amino acids. Trimming took off 0 bases at V and 5 bases at J, with 13 bases between the two ends. Germline CDR1 reads SGHTA; CDR2 reads FQGNSA. Based on the CDR3 plus reference TRBV7-2 and TRBJ1-1, the full variable domain is GAGVSQSPSNKVTEKGKDVELRCDPISGHTALYWYRQSLGQGLEFLIYFQGNSAPDKSGLPSDRFSAERTGGSVSTLTIQRTQQEDSAVYLCASSLAKGGPTEAFFGQGTRLTVV.

The chain couples TRBV5-1 to TRBJ2-1; 7 bases agree with TRBD2. This CDR3 comprises 14 residues. J lost 7 bases, V lost 4 bases, and 8 bases had no gene match. In germline, CDR1 is SGHRS, CDR2 YFSETQ. The CDR3 loop is CASSQGGSVNEQFF. In DNA form, the CDR3 reads TGCGCCAGCAGCCAAGGCGGGAGTGTTAATGAGCAGTTCTTC.

The rearrangement joins TRBV19 to TRBJ1-2; 9 bases are shared with TRBD1. J lost 7 bases, V lost 6 bases, and 3 bases had no gene match. There are 12 residues in the CDR3. Germline loops: CDR1 LNHDA, CDR2 SQIVND (reference sequence). CDR3 amino acids: CASRQGAIGYTF. The CDR3 DNA reads TGTGCCAGTAGACAGGGGGCGATTGGCTACACCTTC.

The rearrangement links TRBV5-1 to TRBJ2-1; 8 nucleotides align to TRBD2. Trimming took 0 bases from V and 9 from J; bases not matched to a gene: 8. There are 15 residues in the CDR3. Germline-derived CDR1 and CDR2 are SGHRS and YFSETQ. CDR3 sequence: CASSLETSGGGEQFF. Written as DNA, the CDR3 is TGCGCCAGCAGCTTGGAAACTAGCGGAGGGGGTGAGCAGTTCTTC.

The chain couples TRBV13 to TRBJ2-4, with 14 bases matching TRBD2. V was clipped by 4 bases and J by 7 bases; unmatched bases: 3. The CDR3 is 15 amino acids. Germline V gives CDR1 PRHDT, CDR2 FYEKMQ (reference sequence). The CDR3 DNA is TGTGCCAGCAGCTCGGGGACTAGCGGGAGTAACATTCAGTACTTC. Amino acids: CASSSGTSGSNIQYF.

There are a few counts of this clone. The J gene is TRBJ2-3, the V gene TRBV7-2; 8 bases agree with TRBD2. Germline CDR1 is SGHTA and CDR2 is FQGNSA. This CDR3 is 18 amino acids long. Trimming at V came to 5 bases and at J to 0 bases, leaving 13 bases not matched to a gene. CDR3 sequence reads: CASSTGLVGGGSTDTQYF. The CDR3 DNA reads as TGTGCCAGCAGCACGGGACTAGTGGGCGGGGGTAGCACAGATACGCAGTATTTT.

The chain recombines TRBV19 with TRBJ1-3; D possibly corresponds to TRBD1 (5 bases). The CDR3 has 13 residues. Looked up from germline, CDR1 is LNHDA and CDR2 is SQIVND (reference sequence). Trimming left V 10 bases short and J 2 bases short, with 12 bases between. For the CDR3, the DNA is TGTGCCAAAAGGGACTTTCCTGGAAACACCATATATTTT. Its translation: CAKRDFPGNTIYF.

The genes are TRBV27 and TRBJ2-1; 9 bases are shared with TRBD2. Germline V gene lookup returns CDR1 MNHEY and CDR2 SMNVEV (reference sequence). This CDR3 is 18 amino acids long. The junction had 13 bases not matched to a gene; V was cut back by 7 bases and J by 0 bases. CDR3 amino acids: CASTPQRTSVSSYNEQFF. CDR3 nucleotide sequence: TGTGCCAGCACCCCCCAAAGGACTAGCGTAAGCTCCTACAATGAGCAGTTCTTC.

The chain links TRBV15 to TRBJ1-3, with unresolved D. The ends were cut back, 6 bases at V and 4 bases at J, with 13 bases in the middle. The germline CDR1 and CDR2 sequences are LNHNV and YYDKDF (reference sequence). The CDR3 covers 14 residues. The CDR3 spells CATREGGLGNTIYF. CDR3 in DNA: TGTGCCACCAGAGAGGGAGGGCTCGGAAACACCATATATTTT.

This clone was seen just once. The chain links TRBV18 to TRBJ1-5, with D hard to call. V dropped 3 bases and J dropped 7 bases, with 10 bases sitting between them. The CDR3 sequence is 13 residues long. Germline CDR1 reads KGHSH; CDR2 reads LQKENI. The CDR3 spells CASSPGGPQPQHF. CDR3 nucleotides: TGTGCCAGCTCACCGGGAGGGCCCCAGCCCCAGCATTTT.

V is TRBV11-2 and J is TRBJ2-5; no clear D. This CDR3 comprises 15 residues. V was cut by 2 bases and J by 5 bases, with 15 bases left in between. Germline CDR1 and CDR2: SGHAT and FQNNGV. For the CDR3, the DNA is TGTGCCAGCAGCTTAAGTCCCCAACCAGCGGAGACCCAGTACTTC. Its protein is CASSLSPQPAETQYF.